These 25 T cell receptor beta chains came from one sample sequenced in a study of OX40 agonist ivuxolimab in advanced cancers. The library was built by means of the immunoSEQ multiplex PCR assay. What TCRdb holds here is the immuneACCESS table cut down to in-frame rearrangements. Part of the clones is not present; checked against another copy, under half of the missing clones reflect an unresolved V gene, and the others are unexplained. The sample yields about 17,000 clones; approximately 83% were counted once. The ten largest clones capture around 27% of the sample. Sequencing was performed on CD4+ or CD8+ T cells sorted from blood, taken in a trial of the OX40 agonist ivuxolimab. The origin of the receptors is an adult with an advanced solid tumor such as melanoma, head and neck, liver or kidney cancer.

DNA for the CDR3: TGTGCCAGCAGCTTGGGGCCGGGACAGGGGAGAGGCTACACCTTC. The encoded protein is CASSLGPGQGRGYTF. The J gene is TRBJ1-2, the V gene TRBV5-5; 10 nucleotides match TRBD1. Trimming cost V 0 bases and J 8 bases; bases outside gene matches: 7. Germline CDR1 and CDR2: SGHKS and YYEKEE (reference sequence). The CDR3 has 15 amino acids.

In DNA, the CDR3 is TGTGCCAGCAGCTCGGGACAGGGGGGCGAAAAACTGTTTTTT. Translated, it gives CASSSGQGGEKLFF. The chain joins TRBV7-9 to TRBJ1-4; TRBD1 matches at 11 bases. CDR3 length: 14 amino acids. The germline CDR1 and CDR2 sequences are SEHNR and FQNEAQ (reference sequence). With 4 bases clipped from V and 8 bases from J, the junction kept 3 bases outside the gene matches.

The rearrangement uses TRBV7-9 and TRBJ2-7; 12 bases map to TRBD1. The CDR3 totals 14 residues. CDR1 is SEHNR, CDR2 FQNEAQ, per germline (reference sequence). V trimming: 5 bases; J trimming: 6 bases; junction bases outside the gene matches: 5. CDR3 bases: TGTGCCAGCAGCCCCCGGGACAGGGGGCTCGAGCAGTACTTC. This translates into CASSPRDRGLEQYF.

The CDR3 sequence is CASSLQGAHNEQFF. CDR3 bases: TGTGCCAGCTCTTTACAGGGGGCCCACAATGAGCAGTTCTTC. This chain connects TRBV27 to TRBJ2-1; 9 bases match TRBD1. V was pared by 8 bases and J by 5 bases, with 7 bases of the junction left unmatched. This CDR3 is 14 amino acids long. Germline CDR1 MNHEY, CDR2 SMNVEV (reference sequence).

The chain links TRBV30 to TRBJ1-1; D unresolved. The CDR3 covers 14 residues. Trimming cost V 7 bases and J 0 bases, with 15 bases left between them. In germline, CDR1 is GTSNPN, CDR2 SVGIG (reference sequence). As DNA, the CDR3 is TGTGCCTACCAAGTAGGGAACATGAACACTGAAGCTTTCTTT. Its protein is CAYQVGNMNTEAFF.

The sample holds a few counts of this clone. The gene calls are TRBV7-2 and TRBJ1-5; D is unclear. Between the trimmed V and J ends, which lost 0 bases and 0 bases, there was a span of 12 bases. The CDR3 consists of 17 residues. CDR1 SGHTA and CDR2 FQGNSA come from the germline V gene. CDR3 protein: CASSLAGTGGSNQPQHF. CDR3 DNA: TGTGCCAGCAGCTTAGCCGGAACTGGAGGTAGCAATCAGCCCCAGCATTTT.

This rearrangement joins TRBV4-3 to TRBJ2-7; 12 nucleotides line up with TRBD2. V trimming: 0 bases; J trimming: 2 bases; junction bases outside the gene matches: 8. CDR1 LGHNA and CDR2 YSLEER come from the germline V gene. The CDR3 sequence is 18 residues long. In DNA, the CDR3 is TGCGCCAGCAGCCAAGATTCGGGGACTAGCGGGTTGACCTACGAGCAGTACTTC. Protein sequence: CASSQDSGTSGLTYEQYF.

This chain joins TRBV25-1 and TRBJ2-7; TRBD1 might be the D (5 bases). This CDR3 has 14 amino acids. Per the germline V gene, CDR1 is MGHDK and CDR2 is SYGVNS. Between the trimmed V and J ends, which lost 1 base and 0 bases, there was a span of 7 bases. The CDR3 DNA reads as TGTGCCAGCAGTGAATGGGGCAGCTCCTACGAGCAGTACTTC. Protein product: CASSEWGSSYEQYF.

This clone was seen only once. CDR3 loop: CASSYSLFDNEQFF. CDR3 DNA sequence: TGTGCCAGCAGTTACTCCCTGTTTGACAATGAGCAGTTCTTC. This chain joins TRBV6-5 and TRBJ2-1; D remains unclear. From germline, CDR1 is MNHEY and CDR2 SVGAGI. Trimming left V 0 bases short and J 5 bases short, with 8 bases between. This CDR3 has 14 amino acids.

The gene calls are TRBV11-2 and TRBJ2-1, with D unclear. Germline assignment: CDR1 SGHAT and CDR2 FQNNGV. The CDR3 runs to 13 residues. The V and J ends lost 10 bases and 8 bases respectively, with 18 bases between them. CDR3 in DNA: TGTGCCACCAAACCGGCGCTTGGGGATGAGCAGTTCTTC. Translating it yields CATKPALGDEQFF.

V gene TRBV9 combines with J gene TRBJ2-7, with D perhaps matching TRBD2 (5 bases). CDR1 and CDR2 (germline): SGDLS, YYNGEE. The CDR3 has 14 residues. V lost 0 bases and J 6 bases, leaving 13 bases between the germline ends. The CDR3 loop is CASSVDFDGGEQYF. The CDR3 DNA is TGTGCCAGCAGCGTAGATTTCGACGGAGGCGAGCAGTACTTC.

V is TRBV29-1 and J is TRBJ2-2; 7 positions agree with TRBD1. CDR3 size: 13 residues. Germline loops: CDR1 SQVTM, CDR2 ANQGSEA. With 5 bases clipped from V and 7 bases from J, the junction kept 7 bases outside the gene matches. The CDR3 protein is CSVSQGWNGELFF. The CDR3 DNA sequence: TGCAGCGTTTCACAGGGGTGGAACGGGGAGCTGTTTTTT.

The CDR3 here is CASSYYGTSGMNEQFF. The CDR3, as DNA: TGTGCCAGCAGTTACTACGGGACTAGCGGGATGAATGAGCAGTTCTTC. The chain has TRBV6-5 and TRBJ2-1, with 13 bases lining up with TRBD2. V lost 1 base to trimming and J lost 7 bases; unmatched junction nucleotides: 4. Germline CDR1 reads MNHEY; CDR2 reads SVGAGI. CDR3 length: 16 residues.

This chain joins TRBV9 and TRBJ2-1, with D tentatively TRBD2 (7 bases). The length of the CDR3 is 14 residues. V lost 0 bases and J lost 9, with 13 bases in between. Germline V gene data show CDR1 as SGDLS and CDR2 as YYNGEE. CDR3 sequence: CASSVDAGAGEQFF. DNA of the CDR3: TGTGCCAGCAGCGTAGACGCGGGGGCAGGTGAGCAGTTCTTC.

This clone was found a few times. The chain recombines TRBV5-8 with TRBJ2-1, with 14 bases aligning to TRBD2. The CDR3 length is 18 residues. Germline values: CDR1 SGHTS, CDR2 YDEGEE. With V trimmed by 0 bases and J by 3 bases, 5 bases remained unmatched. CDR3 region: CASSLVTSGRAGYNEQFF. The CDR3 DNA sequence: TGTGCCAGCAGCTTGGTGACTAGCGGGAGGGCGGGCTACAATGAGCAGTTCTTC.

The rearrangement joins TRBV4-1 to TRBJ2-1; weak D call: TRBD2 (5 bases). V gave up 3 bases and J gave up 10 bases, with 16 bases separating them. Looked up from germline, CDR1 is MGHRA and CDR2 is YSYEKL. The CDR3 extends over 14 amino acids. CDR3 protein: CASSQIGLAAEQFF. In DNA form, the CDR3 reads TGCGCCAGCAGCCAGATAGGACTCGCAGCGGAGCAGTTCTTC.

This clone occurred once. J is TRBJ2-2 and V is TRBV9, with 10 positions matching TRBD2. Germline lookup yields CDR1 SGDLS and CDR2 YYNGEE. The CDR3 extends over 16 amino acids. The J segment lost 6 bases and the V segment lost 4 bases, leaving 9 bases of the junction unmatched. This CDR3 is CASSLGTSVVAGELFF. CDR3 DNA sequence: TGTGCCAGCAGCTTAGGGACTAGCGTGGTGGCCGGGGAGCTGTTTTTT.

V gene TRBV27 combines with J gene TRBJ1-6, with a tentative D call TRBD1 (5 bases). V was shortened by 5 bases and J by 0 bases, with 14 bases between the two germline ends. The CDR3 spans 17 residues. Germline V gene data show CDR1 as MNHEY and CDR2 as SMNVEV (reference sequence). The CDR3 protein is CASSTVTGNSYNSPLHF. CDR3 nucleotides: TGTGCCAGCAGTACCGTCACAGGAAACTCCTATAATTCACCCCTCCACTTT.

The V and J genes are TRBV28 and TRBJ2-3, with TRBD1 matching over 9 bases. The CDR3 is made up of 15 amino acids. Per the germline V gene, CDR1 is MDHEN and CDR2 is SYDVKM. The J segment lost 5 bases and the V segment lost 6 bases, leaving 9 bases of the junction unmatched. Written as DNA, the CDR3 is TGTGCCAGCAGAGCCCGGGACAGGGTAATAGATACGCAGTATTTT. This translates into CASRARDRVIDTQYF.

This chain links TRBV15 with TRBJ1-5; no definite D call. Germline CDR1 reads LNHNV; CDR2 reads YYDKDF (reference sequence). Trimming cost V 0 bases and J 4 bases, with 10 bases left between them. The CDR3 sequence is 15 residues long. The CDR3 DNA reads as TGTGCCACCAGCAGAGATAGGACCAAAAATCAGCCCCAGCATTTT. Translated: CATSRDRTKNQPQHF.

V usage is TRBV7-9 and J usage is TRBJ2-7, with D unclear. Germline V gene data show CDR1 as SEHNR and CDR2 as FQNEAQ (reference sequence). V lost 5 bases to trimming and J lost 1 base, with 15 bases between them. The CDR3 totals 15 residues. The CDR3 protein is CASSDLGSWSYEQYF. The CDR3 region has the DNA TGTGCCAGCAGCGACCTCGGCAGTTGGTCCTACGAGCAGTACTTC. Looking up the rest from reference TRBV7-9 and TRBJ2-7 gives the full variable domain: DTGVSQNPRHKITKRGQNVTFRCDPISEHNRLYWYRQTLGQGPEFLTYFQNEAQLEKSRLLSDRFSAERPKGSFSTLEIQRTEQGDSAMYLCASSDLGSWSYEQYFGPGTRLTVT.

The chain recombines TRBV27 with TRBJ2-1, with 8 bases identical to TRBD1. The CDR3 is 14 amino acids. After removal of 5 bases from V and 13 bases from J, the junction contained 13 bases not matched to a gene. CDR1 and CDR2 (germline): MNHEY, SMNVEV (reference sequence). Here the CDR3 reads CASSGPDRVGPQFF. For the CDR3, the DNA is TGTGCCAGCAGTGGCCCGGACAGGGTAGGTCCACAGTTCTTC.

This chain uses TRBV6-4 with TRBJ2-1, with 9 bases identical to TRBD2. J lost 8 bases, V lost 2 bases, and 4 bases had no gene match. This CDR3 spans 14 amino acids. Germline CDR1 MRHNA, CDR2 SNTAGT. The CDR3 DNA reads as TGTGCCAGCAGTGACGGGCGGGAGGGCGATGAGCAGTTCTTC. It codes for CASSDGREGDEQFF.

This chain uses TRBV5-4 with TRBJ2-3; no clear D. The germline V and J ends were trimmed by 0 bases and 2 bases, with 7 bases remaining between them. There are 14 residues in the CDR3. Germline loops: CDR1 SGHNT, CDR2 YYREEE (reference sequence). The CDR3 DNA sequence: TGTGCCAGCAGCTTGGCTCTACTCACAGATACGCAGTATTTT. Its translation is CASSLALLTDTQYF.

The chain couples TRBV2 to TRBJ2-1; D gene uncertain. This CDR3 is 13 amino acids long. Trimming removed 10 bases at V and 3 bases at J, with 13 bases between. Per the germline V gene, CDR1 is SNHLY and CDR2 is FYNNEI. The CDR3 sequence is CANPGGVYNEQFF. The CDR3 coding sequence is TGTGCCAACCCGGGCGGAGTCTACAATGAGCAGTTCTTC.